The clone carrying this T cell receptor beta chain was seen more than once but under ten times. The antigen is not known. After removal of 0 bases from V and 2 bases from J, the junction contained 12 bases not matched to a gene. The CDR3 sequence is 19 residues long. Germline values: CDR1 LGHNA, CDR2 YSLEER. The data are from a study of beta chain features in type 1 diabetes. For the study at large: Healthy donors resembled patients in age, gender and cell yields. Overall study results and limits: All four CD4+ subsets from Type 1 diabetes patients carried moderately but significantly shorter TCRB CDR3s. In comparison with healthy donors, patients had naive, central memory and Treg TCRB repertoires that appeared more similar.

The authors sorted CD4+ naive, central memory, regulatory and stem cell-like memory cells via CD45RO/CCR7/CD25/CD127/CD95/CD27. All of the sorted populations showed purity greater than 95%. What was sequenced were expressed TCRB transcripts, since all of the isolated RNA had been reverse transcribed. TCRdb keeps only in-frame clones here, not all; method: immunoSEQ multiplex PCR. Here the sample spans fewer than 450,000 clones, roughly 14% being singletons. This rearrangement joins TRBV4-3 to TRBJ2-1; 8 nucleotides align to TRBD2. The source is a woman younger than 35 with type 1 diabetes. Sequenced: naive CD4+ T cells from blood. In DNA form, the CDR3 reads TGCGCCAGCAGCCAAGACCCGACCGCTATAGCGGGACCCTACAATGAGCAGTTCTTC. It is translated as CASSQDPTAIAGPYNEQFF.